The sample holds a few counts of the clone carrying this TCR beta chain. Ineligible for inclusion were patients with other autoimmune diseases, uncontrolled infections, pregnancy or lactation. These data belong to a study of Graves' ophthalmopathy and Graves' hyperthyroidism. The sequenced template was RNA, covering the TCR beta CDR3 region. Second-round multiplex PCR came after a first-round RT-PCR that employed HTBI primers. TCRdb processed the multiplex PCR reads anew with MiXCR; each CDR3 protein has one entry. The sample records about 210,000 distinct CDR3 sequences, over 25% being singletons. V gave up 6 bases and J gave up 7 bases, with 21 bases separating them. The germline V gene has CDR1 SGHTA and CDR2 FQGNSA. This CDR3 spans 15 amino acids.

V and J are TRBV7-2 and TRBJ2-5; no firm D call. This TCR was sampled from a man aged 50-59 years with Graves' ophthalmopathy. Sequenced material: peripheral blood. CDR3 in amino acids: CASSLQSKEPGTQYF. DNA for the CDR3: TGTGCCAGCAGTCTTCAATCCAAGGAGCCTGGGACCCAGTACTTC.